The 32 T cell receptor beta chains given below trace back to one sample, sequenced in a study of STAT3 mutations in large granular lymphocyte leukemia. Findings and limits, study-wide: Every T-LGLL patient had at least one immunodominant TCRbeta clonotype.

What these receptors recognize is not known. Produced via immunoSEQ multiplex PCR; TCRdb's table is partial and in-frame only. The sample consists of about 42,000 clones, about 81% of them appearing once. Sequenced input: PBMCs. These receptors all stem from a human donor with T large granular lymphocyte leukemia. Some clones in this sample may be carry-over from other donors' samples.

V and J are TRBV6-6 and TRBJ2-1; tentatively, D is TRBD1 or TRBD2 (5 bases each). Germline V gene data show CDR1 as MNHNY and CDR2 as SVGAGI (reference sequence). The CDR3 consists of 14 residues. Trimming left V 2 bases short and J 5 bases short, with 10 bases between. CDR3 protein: CASSYGAGDNEQFF. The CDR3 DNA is TGTGCCAGCAGTTACGGGGCGGGCGACAATGAGCAGTTCTTC.

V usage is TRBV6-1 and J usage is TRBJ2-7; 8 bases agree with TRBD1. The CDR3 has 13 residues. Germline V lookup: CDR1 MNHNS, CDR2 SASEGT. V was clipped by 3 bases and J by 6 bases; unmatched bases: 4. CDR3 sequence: CASSEQGAGEQYV. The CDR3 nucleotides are TGTGCCAGCAGTGAGCAGGGGGCAGGCGAGCAGTACGTC.

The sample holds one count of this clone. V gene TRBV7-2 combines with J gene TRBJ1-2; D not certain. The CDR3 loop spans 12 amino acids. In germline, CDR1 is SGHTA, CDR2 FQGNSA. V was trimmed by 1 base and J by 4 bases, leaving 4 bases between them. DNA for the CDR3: TGTGCCAGCAGCTTAGTCACCTATGGCTACACCTTC. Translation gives CASSLVTYGYTF. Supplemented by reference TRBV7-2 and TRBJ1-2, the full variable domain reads GAGVSQSPSNKVTEKGKDVELRCDPISGHTALYWYRQSLGQGLEFLIYFQGNSAPDKSGLPSDRFSAERTGGSVSTLTIQRTQQEDSAVYLCASSLVTYGYTFGSGTRLTVV.

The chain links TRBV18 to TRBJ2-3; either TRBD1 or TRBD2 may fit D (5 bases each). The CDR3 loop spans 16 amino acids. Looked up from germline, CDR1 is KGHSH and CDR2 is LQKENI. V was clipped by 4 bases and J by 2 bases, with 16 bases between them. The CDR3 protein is CASSLYKGPPTDTQYF. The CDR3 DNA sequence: TGTGCCAGCTCACTTTATAAGGGACCACCCACAGATACGCAGTATTTT.

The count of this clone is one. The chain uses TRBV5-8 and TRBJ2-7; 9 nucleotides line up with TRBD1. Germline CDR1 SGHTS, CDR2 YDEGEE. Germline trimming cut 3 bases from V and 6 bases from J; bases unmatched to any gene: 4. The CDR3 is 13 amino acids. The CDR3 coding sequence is TGTGCCAGCAGCTGGGGGACAGGGCGCGAGCAGTACTTC. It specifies CASSWGTGREQYF.

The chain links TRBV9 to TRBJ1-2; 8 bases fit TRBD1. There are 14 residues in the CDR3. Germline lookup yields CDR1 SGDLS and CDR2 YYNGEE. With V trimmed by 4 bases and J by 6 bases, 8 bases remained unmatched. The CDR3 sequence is CASSTRGQGHGYTF. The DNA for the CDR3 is TGTGCCAGCAGCACTCGAGGACAGGGTCATGGCTACACCTTC.

CDR3 DNA: TGTGCCAGTAGTATAGCGGGGGCCGCCGGGGAGCTGTTTTTT. This translates into CASSIAGAAGELFF. This chain links TRBV19 with TRBJ2-2; D assignment may be TRBD1 or TRBD2 (6 bases each). Deletions cut 1 base from V and 6 bases from J, with 9 bases between. The CDR3 is 14 residues long. The V gene's germline CDR1 is LNHDA and CDR2 SQIVND (reference sequence).

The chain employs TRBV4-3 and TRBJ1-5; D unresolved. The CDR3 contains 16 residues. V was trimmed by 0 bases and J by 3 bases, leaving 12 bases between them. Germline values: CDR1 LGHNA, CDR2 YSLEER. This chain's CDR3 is CASSQDVVRANQPQHF. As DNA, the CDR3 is TGCGCCAGCAGCCAAGATGTCGTTCGGGCCAATCAGCCCCAGCATTTT.

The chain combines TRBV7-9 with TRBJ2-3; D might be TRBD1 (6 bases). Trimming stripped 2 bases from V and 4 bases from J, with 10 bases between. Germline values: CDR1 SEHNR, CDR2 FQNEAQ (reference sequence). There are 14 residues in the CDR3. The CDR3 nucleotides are TGTGCCAGCAGCTTATTACAGGGCGCAGATACGCAGTATTTT. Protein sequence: CASSLLQGADTQYF.

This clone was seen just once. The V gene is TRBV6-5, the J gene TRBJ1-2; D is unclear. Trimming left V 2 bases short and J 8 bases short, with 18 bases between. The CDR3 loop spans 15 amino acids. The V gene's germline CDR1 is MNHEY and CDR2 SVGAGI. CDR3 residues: CASSYVGKREEGYTF. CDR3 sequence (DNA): TGTGCCAGCAGTTACGTCGGCAAGCGAGAGGAAGGCTACACCTTC.

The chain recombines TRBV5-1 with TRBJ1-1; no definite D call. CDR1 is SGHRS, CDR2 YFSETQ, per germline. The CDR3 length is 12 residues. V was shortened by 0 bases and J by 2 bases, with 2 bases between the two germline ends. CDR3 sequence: CASSLDNTEAFF. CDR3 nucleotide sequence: TGCGCCAGCAGCTTGGACAACACTGAAGCTTTCTTT.

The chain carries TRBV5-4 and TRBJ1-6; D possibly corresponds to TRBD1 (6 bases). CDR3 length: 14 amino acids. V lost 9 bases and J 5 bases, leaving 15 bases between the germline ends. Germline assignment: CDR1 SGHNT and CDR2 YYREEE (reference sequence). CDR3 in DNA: TGTGCCACCCATCCAAGGGGGAATAATTCACCCCTCCACTTT. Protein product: CATHPRGNNSPLHF.

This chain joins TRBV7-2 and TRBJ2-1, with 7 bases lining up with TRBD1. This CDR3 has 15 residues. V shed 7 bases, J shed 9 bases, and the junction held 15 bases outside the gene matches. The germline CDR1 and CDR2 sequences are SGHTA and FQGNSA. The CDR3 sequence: CASTLGQVGGGEQFF. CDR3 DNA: TGTGCCAGCACCCTCGGACAGGTAGGTGGTGGTGAGCAGTTCTTC.

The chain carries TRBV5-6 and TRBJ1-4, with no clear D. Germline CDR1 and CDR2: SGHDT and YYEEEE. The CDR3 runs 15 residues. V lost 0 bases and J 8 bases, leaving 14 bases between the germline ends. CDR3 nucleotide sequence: TGTGCCAGCAGCTTGGACAGAGGTGGTGGCGAAAAACTGTTTTTT. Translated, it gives CASSLDRGGGEKLFF.

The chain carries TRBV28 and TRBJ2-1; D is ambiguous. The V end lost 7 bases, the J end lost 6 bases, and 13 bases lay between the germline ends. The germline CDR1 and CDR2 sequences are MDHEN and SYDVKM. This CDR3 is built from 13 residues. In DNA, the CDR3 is TGTGCCAGCAAAAGATCCATCACCAATGAGCAGTTCTTC. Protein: CASKRSITNEQFF.

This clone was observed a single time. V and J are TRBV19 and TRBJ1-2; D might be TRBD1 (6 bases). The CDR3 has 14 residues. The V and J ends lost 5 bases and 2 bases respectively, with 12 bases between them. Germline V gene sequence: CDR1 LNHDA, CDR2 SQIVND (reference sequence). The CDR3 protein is CASSGGDSNYGYTF. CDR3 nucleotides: TGTGCCAGTAGTGGGGGCGACAGCAACTATGGCTACACCTTC.

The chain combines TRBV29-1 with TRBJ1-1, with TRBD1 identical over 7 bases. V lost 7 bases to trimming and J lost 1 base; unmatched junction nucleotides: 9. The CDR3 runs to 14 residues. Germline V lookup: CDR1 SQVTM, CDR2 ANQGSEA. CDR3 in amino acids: CSGRTGTANTEAFF. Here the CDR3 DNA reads TGCAGCGGTCGAACCGGGACAGCGAACACTGAAGCTTTCTTT.

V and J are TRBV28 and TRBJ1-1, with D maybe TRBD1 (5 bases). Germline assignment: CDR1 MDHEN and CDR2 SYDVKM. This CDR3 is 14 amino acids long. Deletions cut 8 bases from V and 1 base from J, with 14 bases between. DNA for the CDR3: TGTGCCAGCGGTATAGGACATCCGAACACTGAAGCTTTCTTT. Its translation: CASGIGHPNTEAFF.

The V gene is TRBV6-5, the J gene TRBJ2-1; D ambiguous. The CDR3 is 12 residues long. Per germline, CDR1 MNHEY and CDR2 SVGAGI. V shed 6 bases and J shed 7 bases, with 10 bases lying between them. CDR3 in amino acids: CASRSARNEQFF. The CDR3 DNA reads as TGTGCCAGCAGATCCGCGCGTAATGAGCAGTTCTTC.

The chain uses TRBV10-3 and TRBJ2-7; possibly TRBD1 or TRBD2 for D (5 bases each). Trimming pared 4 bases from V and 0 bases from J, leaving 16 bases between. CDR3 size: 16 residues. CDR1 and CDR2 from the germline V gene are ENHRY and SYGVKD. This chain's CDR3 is CAISGAGIRGSYEQYF. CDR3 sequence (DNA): TGTGCCATCAGTGGGGCCGGGATTAGGGGCTCCTACGAGCAGTACTTC.

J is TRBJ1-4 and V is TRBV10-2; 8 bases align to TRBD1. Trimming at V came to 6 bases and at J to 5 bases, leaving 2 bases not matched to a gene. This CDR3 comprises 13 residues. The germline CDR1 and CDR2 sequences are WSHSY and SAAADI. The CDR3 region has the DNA TGCGCCAGCAGGAACAGGGGGAATGAAAAACTGTTTTTT. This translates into CASRNRGNEKLFF.

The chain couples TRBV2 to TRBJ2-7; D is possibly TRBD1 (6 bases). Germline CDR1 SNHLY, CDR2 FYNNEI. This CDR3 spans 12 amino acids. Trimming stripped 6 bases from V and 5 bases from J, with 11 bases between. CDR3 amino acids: CASRIRGHEQYV. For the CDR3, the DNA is TGTGCCAGCAGAATCAGGGGCCACGAGCAGTACGTC.

The CDR3 DNA sequence: TGTGCCAGCAGTGGGGGGGAGACCCAGTACTTC. The encoded protein is CASSGGETQYF. This rearrangement joins TRBV27 to TRBJ2-5, with D possibly TRBD2 on 6 matching bases. Trimming removed 5 bases at V and 5 bases at J, with 6 bases between. The CDR3 loop spans 11 amino acids. From germline, CDR1 is MNHEY and CDR2 SMNVEV (reference sequence).

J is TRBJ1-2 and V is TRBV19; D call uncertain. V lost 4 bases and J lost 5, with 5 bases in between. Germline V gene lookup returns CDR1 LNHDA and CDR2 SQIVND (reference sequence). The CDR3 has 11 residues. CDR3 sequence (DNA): TGTGCCAGTAGTACTATGTATGGCTACACCTTC. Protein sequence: CASSTMYGYTF.

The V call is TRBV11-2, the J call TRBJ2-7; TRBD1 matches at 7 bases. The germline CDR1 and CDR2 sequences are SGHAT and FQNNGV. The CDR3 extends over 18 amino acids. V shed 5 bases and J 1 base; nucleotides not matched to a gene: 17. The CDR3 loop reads CASSQPLQGTLLSYEQYF. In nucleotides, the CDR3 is TGTGCCAGCAGCCAACCATTACAGGGGACCCTTCTATCCTACGAGCAGTACTTC.

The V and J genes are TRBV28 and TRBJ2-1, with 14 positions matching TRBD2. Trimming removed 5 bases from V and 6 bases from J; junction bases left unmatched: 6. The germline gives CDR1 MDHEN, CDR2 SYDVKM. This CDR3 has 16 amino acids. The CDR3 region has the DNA TGTGCCAGCAGTCACGGACTAGCGGGGGGCCGCAATGAGCAGTTCTTC. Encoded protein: CASSHGLAGGRNEQFF.

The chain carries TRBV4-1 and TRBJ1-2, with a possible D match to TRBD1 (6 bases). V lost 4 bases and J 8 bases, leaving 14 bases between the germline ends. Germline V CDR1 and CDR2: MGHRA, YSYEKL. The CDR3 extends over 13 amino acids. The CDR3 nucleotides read TGCGCCAGCAGCCTGACACAGGGATCCGGCTACACCTTC. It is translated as CASSLTQGSGYTF.

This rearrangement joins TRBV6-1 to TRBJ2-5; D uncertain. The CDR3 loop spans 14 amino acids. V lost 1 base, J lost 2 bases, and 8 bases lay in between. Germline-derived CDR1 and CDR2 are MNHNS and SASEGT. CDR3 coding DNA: TGTGCCAGCAGTGAAGGACCATTGCAAGAGACCCAGTACTTC. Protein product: CASSEGPLQETQYF.

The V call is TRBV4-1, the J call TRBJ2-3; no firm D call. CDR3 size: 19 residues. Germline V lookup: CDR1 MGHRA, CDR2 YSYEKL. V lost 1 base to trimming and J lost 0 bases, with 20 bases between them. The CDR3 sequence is CASSQVMLKTGTSTDTQYF. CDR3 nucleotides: TGCGCCAGCAGCCAAGTAATGCTAAAGACTGGCACTAGCACAGATACGCAGTATTTT.

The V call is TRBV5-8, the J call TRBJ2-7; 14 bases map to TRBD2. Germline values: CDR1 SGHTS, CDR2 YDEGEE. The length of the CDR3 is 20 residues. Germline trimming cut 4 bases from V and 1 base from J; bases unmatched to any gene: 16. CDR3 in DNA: TGTGCCAGCAGCCTACATATTACCGGGACTAGCGGGGGCCTTTCCTACGAGCAGTACGTC. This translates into CASSLHITGTSGGLSYEQYV.

The DNA of the CDR3 is TGTGCCAGCAGCTCCACCGCTTCTGGAAACACCATATATTTT. Protein product: CASSSTASGNTIYF. The V and J genes are TRBV11-2 and TRBJ1-3; no clear D gene. The CDR3 length is 14 residues. Trimming took off 4 bases at V and 1 base at J, with 8 bases between the two ends. Looked up from germline, CDR1 is SGHAT and CDR2 is FQNNGV.

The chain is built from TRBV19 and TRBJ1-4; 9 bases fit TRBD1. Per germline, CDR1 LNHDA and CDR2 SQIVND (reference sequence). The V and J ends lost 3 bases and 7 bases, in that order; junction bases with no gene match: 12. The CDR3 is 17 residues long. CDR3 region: CASSMRFGQGSFEKLFF. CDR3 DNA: TGTGCCAGTAGTATGAGATTCGGACAGGGGAGTTTTGAAAAACTGTTTTTT.